The present TCR beta chain was sequenced within a study of cytomegalovirus exposure and HLA in healthy donors (dated by TCRdb to about 2017). With regard to the full study: An earlier analysis of roughly 630 of the donors reported 250 to 300 Gb of sequence data and approximately 110 million unique TCR beta sequences from about 200 million T cells. An early release that covered more than 550 HLA-typed donors contained about 300 gigabases of sequencing data and 85 million to 100 million unique TCR sequences. Among the roughly 400 genotyped donors, around 81% belonged to the genetic ancestry cluster associated with self-reported Caucasian donors. The study was designed to test whether signatures of past pathogen exposure could be identified by cataloging public T cell receptors. The study profiled the T cell repertoires of 550 to 700 subjects by immunosequencing and related them to cytomegalovirus serostatus. A separate validation cohort of about 110 different subjects was used in addition to the roughly 670-subject first cohort. To predict cytomegalovirus infection status, the study brought together high-throughput TCR immunosequencing, statistical association of individual TCRs with disease status, and machine learning. A later analysis re-analyzed previously published TCR beta repertoires from 550 to 700 donors and added high-resolution HLA genotyping to study TCR occurrence patterns. Rather than using new phenotypic data, the later analysis identified candidate immune exposures from TCR beta sequences and from how often those sequences occurred across donors. In an earlier analysis of roughly 580 of the donors, high-throughput TCR beta sequencing was used to judge whether each TCR beta V gene segment behaved as functional or pseudogenic. Donor age, sex, ethnicity and CMV serostatus were compiled alongside the repertoire data. In a later genetic analysis, genome-wide SNP genotypes for about three fifths of the 666 donors were used, and that subset was treated as a discovery cohort. Every repertoire in the discovery cohort had been generated on one and the same sequencing platform. Both class I and class II loci were covered by HLA typing, at four-digit resolution. The number of typed donors differed by locus: 629-630 for A, B, C, DRB1 and DQB1; approximately 540 for DQA1; approximately 600 for DPA1; and roughly 470 for DPB1. Five DR-DQ haplotypes were handled as single units for association and clustering, since linkage in the cohort was strong. Among about 400 genotyped donors of the cohort, an average of roughly 230,000 unique TCR beta nucleotide sequences was sequenced per donor, of which about 18% were non-productive.

Libraries came from the immunoSEQ multiplex PCR assay. The multiplex PCR relied on a mix of 60 forward primers for TCR Vbeta segments and 13 reverse primers for TCR Jbeta segments. The CDR3 region of rearranged TCR beta genes was amplified from genomic DNA with a multiplex PCR assay. The Illumina HiSeq System was used to sequence the amplified TCR beta libraries as 87-base-pair reads. As for the authors' bioinformatics: A later analysis counted approximately 74 million unique TCR beta chains across the 666 repertoires, and roughly 10 million of these chains were shared by at least two donors. A nearest-neighbor algorithm error-corrected the raw reads and collapsed the reads into unique sequences, merging closely related sequences to remove PCR and sequencing errors. To assign V, D and J gene segments, CDR3 sequences were aligned to IMGT reference sequences. For a sequence to be retained, at least a six-nucleotide match to both a V gene segment and a J gene segment was required. Rearrangements were classified as productive when the CDR3 lacked stop codons and remained in frame with V and J, and all other rearrangements were classified as non-productive. Following IMGT convention, CDR3 was defined as the stretch from the second conserved V-encoded cysteine to the conserved J-encoded phenylalanine. The earlier analysis of about 610 of the donors excluded sequences that lacked an unambiguous match to a single V gene segment. An earlier analysis of several hundred of the donors called V segments functional above 56.7% productive rearrangements and segregating when the between-donor standard deviation exceeded 5%. A statistical classification framework was built to diagnose cytomegalovirus status from the catalog of TCR beta chain sequences. A later analysis assigned V and J genes by comparing TCR nucleotide sequences with IMGT/GENE-DB human TR gene sequences. A later analysis assigned CDR3 sequences and most-parsimonious VDJ recombination scenarios with the TCRdist pipeline. In a later analysis, each TCR beta chain was defined by its CDR3 amino acid sequence together with its V-gene family, and reads lacking a unique V-gene family were excluded. As a way to deal with suspected cross-contamination and a sequencing artifact, a later analysis dropped 500 to 700 nucleotide sequences that were highly shared and had low generation probability. In a later analysis, a clonal expansion index for each public chain was calculated from normalized within-repertoire ranks of inferred template counts. Generation probabilities in a later analysis came from a VDJ recombination model fitted to out-of-frame rearrangements, and those results were checked against IGoR. Hypergeometric tests were used in a later analysis to score TCR-TCR, TCR-HLA and TCR-CMV co-occurrence, with a repertoire-size bias correction applied to the TCR pairs. False discovery rates were estimated in a later analysis by permuting HLA or CMV assignments 20 times. A later analysis grouped co-occurring TCRs with DBSCAN, adding TCRdist sequence similarity when clustering within HLA-allele-positive subsets. For co-occurrence clustering, repertoires with fewer than 30,000 or more than 120,000 public chains were excluded, along with a handful of repertoires with anomalous nucleotide sharing. TCRdb re-hosts the immuneACCESS table, in-frame sequences only. Its copies lack some clones; in the studies checked, an unresolved V gene accounts for under half of them, and the cause for the rest is not known. The DNA gave D and trimming, while V, J and clone size come from that table. The table for this sample records 75,000 to 85,000 clones. The ten largest account for about 0.5% of the sample.

CDR1 and CDR2 are drawn from the germline V gene: MDHEN, SYDVKM. The CDR3 starts with the cysteine, ends with the phenylalanine, and has 13 residues. Solely the CDR3 DNA is kept, with 39 bases framed from the first base. Trimming removed 5 bases from V and 2 bases from J, leaving 10 bases between the germline ends. With respect to this clone: Its target antigen remains unknown.

General study outcomes and caveats: The 87-base-pair reads could not distinguish some IMGT-functional V segments, including TRBV6-2 and TRBV6-3, so those segments were excluded. Three of the identified cytomegalovirus-associated TCR beta chains were confirmed in vitro to be specific for cytomegalovirus antigens. A cluster of highly shared sequence variants was judged likely to be a technical artifact of the sequencing pipeline. In a later analysis, TCR association rates were found to vary across HLA loci, with the most associated TCRs seen for DRB1 alleles and the fewest for HLA-C alleles. Across donors, most TCR sequences were observed very rarely, whereas some public TCRs were present in many individuals. A later genetic analysis associated a missense DCLRE1C variant with V-gene and J-gene trimming of TCR beta chains, and an independent cohort replicated the association. The study gave a list of more than 150 TCR beta chains associated with cytomegalovirus. Presence/absence analyses assumed roughly uniform sequencing depth across donors, an assumption that may not hold. Most CMV-associated TCR beta chains appeared to be HLA-restricted in a later analysis, and the HLA associations seemed to be driven largely by CMV exposure. Linkage disequilibrium might explain the correlated functional status among segregating V segments, but an unknown experimental factor could not be excluded. Because counts were too low, roughly 18 rarely observed V segments, including chromosome 9 orphons, were left out of the earlier analysis of 587 of the donors. Cytomegalovirus status was reported to be diagnosed by the classifier with high specificity and sensitivity in both the original and validation cohorts. A further reported finding was that TCR beta sequences accurately predicted the HLA-A and HLA-B alleles for most subjects in the first cohort. The authors suggested that the approach could potentially be generalized to other disease states and immunological phenotypes. For the cohort, immune exposure information was limited to CMV serostatus. In a later analysis, HLA-associated TCR beta chains were found to be more clonally expanded and to have lower generation probabilities than equally common non-associated chains. In an earlier analysis of approximately 590 of the donors, most TCR beta V segments appeared in productive rearrangements about 90% or about 30% of the time, broadly matching IMGT annotations. A later genetic analysis reported fewer N-insertions in productive TCRs among donors in an Asian-associated ancestry cluster than the roughly 640-donor mean. Because HLA typing was missing for some donors at each locus, association tests included only the typed subset. In a later analysis, several top co-occurrence clusters were reported to appear linked to parvovirus B19, influenza, CMV and Epstein-Barr virus. Strong co-occurrence of HLA alleles, especially DR and DQ, made assigning TCR associations to individual alleles difficult. In this cohort, only TCR beta chains were sequenced, and detectable features were limited by the absence of alpha or paired-chain data. Specific HLA alleles were associated with 15,000 to 20,000 TCR beta sequences at a false discovery rate of 0.05 in a later analysis.

The cohort comprised some 700 healthy bone marrow donors. At the time of sampling, all cohort members were nominally healthy, though unrecorded immune exposures were likely present. The donor tested CMV seronegative, placing the donor among the 350 to 400 seronegative members of the cohort. A peripheral blood sample was provided by each donor, and peripheral blood mononuclear cells were used for TCR beta sequencing. The Qiagen DNeasy Blood Extraction Kit was used to extract genomic DNA from the blood cell samples. This sequence was found in a man aged 45-65 years in good health and CMV-seronegative. The sequenced sample consisted of PBMCs. The chain links TRBV28 with TRBJ2-7, with a tentative D gene TRBD1 over 6 matching bases. The CDR3 sequence is CASSSRTAYEQYF. The DNA sequence is as follows: TGTGCCAGCAGTAGCCGGACAGCCTACGAGCAGTACTTC.